This T cell receptor beta chain derives from a study of sequential checkpoint blockade in melanoma. Treatment in this sample: randomized to nivolumab then ipilimumab (arm A) or the reverse (arm B). Repertoires were generated with immunoSEQ multiplex PCR, while TCRdb's copy carries only in-frame clones and drops some. The sample shows roughly 6,900 clones, about 84% of them seen only once. The material was CD8+ T cells sorted from blood (inferred from file names), obtained from a patient given nivolumab and ipilimumab in sequence. The source of this sequence is a human donor with melanoma.

CDR3 bases: TGCGCCAGCAGCCAACATGCAGGGGCGAACACTGAAGCTTTCTTT. Amino acids: CASSQHAGANTEAFF. The chain combines TRBV4-3 with TRBJ1-1; weak D call: TRBD1 (6 bases). There are 15 residues in the CDR3. Germline V gene data show CDR1 as LGHNA and CDR2 as YSLEER. Trimming cost V 2 bases and J 1 base, with 11 bases left between them.